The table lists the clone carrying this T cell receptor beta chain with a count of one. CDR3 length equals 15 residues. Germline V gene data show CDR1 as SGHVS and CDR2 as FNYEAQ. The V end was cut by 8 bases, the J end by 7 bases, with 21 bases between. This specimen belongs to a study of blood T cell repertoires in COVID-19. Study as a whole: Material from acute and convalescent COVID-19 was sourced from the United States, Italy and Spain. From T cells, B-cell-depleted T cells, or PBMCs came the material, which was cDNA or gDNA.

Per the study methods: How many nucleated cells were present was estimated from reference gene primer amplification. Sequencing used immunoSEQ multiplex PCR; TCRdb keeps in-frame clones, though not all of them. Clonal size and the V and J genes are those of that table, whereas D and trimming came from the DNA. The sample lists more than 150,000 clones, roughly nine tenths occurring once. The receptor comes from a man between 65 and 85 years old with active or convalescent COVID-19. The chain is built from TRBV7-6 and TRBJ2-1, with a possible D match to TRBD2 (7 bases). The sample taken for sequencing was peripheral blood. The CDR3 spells CASGGAGASRNEQFF. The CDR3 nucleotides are TGTGCCAGCGGGGGGGCAGGGGCCAGTCGTAATGAGCAGTTCTTC.